What follows are 17 T cell receptor beta chains derived from one specimen sequenced in a study of post-analysis software for immune sequencing data. Findings of the study overall: Comparison of patients with controls showed roughly five TRBV segments more frequent in patients, TRBV5-6, TRBV5-1 and TRBV20-1 among them.

Sequencing libraries made from TCR beta cDNA carried unique molecular identifiers. TCRdb re-called the PCR reads through MiXCR, storing one row per CDR3 protein. In the table there are hundreds of thousands of distinct CDR3 sequences, less than 35% of which are singletons. The antigens these receptors bind are not known. The sequenced sample was blood. Every receptor here comes from a girl under 18 with multiple sclerosis.

This clonotype was picked up a small number of times. The J gene is TRBJ2-5, the V gene TRBV7-9; D unresolved. In germline, CDR1 is SEHNR, CDR2 FQNEAQ (reference sequence). The CDR3 loop spans 12 amino acids. V lost 4 bases and J 9 bases, leaving 12 bases between the germline ends. This CDR3 reads CASSSDPPSQYF. The DNA for the CDR3 is TGTGCCAGCAGCTCTGACCCTCCTTCCCAGTACTTC.

This clonotype was counted a few times. The genes are TRBV3-1 and TRBJ2-7; D remains unclear. Looked up from germline, CDR1 is LGHDT and CDR2 is YNNKEL (reference sequence). Trimming shortened V by 0 bases and J by 0 bases, and 9 bases separated the two germline ends. The CDR3 loop spans 15 amino acids. CDR3 in amino acids: CASSQDPGSSYEQYF. The CDR3 region has the DNA TGTGCCAGCAGCCAAGATCCGGGTAGCTCCTACGAGCAGTACTTC.

There are a few counts of this clonotype. This chain uses TRBV7-2 with TRBJ1-2; D may be TRBD1 (5 bases). This CDR3 contains 14 residues. CDR1 is SGHTA, CDR2 FQGNSA, per germline. The V gene lost 5 bases and the J gene lost 4 bases, with 14 bases spanning the gap. The CDR3 nucleotides read TGTGCCAGCAGCCTCTCGGGGGGGACCTATGGCTACACCTTC. Its translation is CASSLSGGTYGYTF. Filled out from reference TRBV7-2 and TRBJ1-2, the complete variable domain reads GAGVSQSPSNKVTEKGKDVELRCDPISGHTALYWYRQSLGQGLEFLIYFQGNSAPDKSGLPSDRFSAERTGGSVSTLTIQRTQQEDSAVYLCASSLSGGTYGYTFGSGTRLTVV.

This clonotype was picked up many times. The chain uses TRBV27 and TRBJ2-1, with TRBD1 matching 8 bases. CDR1 is MNHEY and CDR2 is SMNVEV in the germline V gene (reference sequence). The CDR3 length is 13 residues. V shed 6 bases, J shed 4 bases, and the junction held 2 bases outside the gene matches. CDR3 loop: CASSRGLYNEQFF. In nucleotides, the CDR3 is TGTGCCAGCAGCAGGGGGCTTTACAATGAGCAGTTCTTC.

The chain recombines TRBV27 with TRBJ2-7, with D maybe TRBD1 (6 bases). Near its end, the DNA agrees better with TRBJ2-5, so the J call may be wrong. From germline, CDR1 is MNHEY and CDR2 SMNVEV (reference sequence). This CDR3 has 16 amino acids. The CDR3 reads CASSLISAGASETQYF. CDR3 nucleotide sequence: TGTGCCAGCAGTTTAATTAGTGCAGGGGCTAGCGAGACCCAGTACTTC.

The gene calls are TRBV7-8 and TRBJ2-3; the match to TRBD2 covers 9 bases. This CDR3 is built from 16 residues. V gave up 1 base and J gave up 4 bases; unmatched junction bases: 6. CDR1 and CDR2 (germline): SGHVS, FQNEAQ. The CDR3: CASSLVGGRGSDTQYF. The CDR3, as DNA: TGTGCCAGCAGCTTAGTCGGCGGGAGGGGGTCAGATACGCAGTATTTT. The full variable domain, completed using reference TRBV7-8 and TRBJ2-3, is GAGVSQSPRYKVAKRGQDVALRCDPISGHVSLFWYQQALGQGPEFLTYFQNEAQLDKSGLPSDRFFAERPEGSVSTLKIQRTQQEDSAVYLCASSLVGGRGSDTQYFGPGTRLTVL.

As concerns this clonotype: At one end the junction does not follow the germline gene, possibly because of a read error. J is TRBJ2-1 and V is TRBV20-1; possibly TRBD2 for D (5 bases). CDR1 is DFQATT, CDR2 SNEGSKA, per germline (reference sequence). The CDR3 runs 14 residues. The CDR3 is CSASPSGIYNGQFF. The CDR3 DNA sequence: TGCAGTGCTAGCCCCAGCGGAATTTACAATGGGCAGTTCTTC.

V gene TRBV7-7 combines with J gene TRBJ2-5; D is unresolved. Germline V gene data show CDR1 as SSHAT and CDR2 as FNYEAQ (reference sequence). The CDR3 has 13 residues. V dropped 5 bases and J dropped 5 bases, with 12 bases sitting between them. In DNA, the CDR3 is TGTGCCAGCAGCCCCCTGGTGGCGGAGACCCAGTACTTC. Its translation is CASSPLVAETQYF. The full variable domain, completed using reference TRBV7-7 and TRBJ2-5, is GAGVSQSPRYKVTKRGQDVTLRCDPISSHATLYWYQQALGQGPEFLTYFNYEAQPDKSGLPSDRFSAERPEGSISTLTIQRTEQRDSAMYRCASSPLVAETQYFGPGTRLLVL.

This clonotype was observed many times. The chain uses TRBV10-3 and TRBJ1-2; D gene uncertain. The V gene's germline CDR1 is ENHRY and CDR2 SYGVKD. The CDR3 totals 12 residues. The germline V and J ends were trimmed by 3 bases and 4 bases, with 6 bases remaining between them. CDR3 nucleotides: TGTGCCATCAGTGACGGTCCCTATGGCTACACCTTC. As protein: CAISDGPYGYTF.

This clonotype occurred a few times. The chain carries TRBV20-1 and TRBJ2-4; TRBD1 is a possible D gene (6 bases). This CDR3 contains 14 residues. The V gene's germline CDR1 is DFQATT and CDR2 SNEGSKA (reference sequence). V shed 0 bases and J shed 4 bases, with 10 bases lying between them. The CDR3 sequence: CSARDQGKKNIQYF. The CDR3 DNA reads as TGCAGTGCTAGAGATCAGGGGAAGAAAAACATTCAGTACTTC.

On this clonotype itself: Sequence at one end of the junction differs from germline and may be a read error. The chain joins TRBV5-1 to TRBJ2-3; weak D call: TRBD1 (5 bases). Germline CDR1 SGHRS, CDR2 YFSETQ. The CDR3 totals 15 residues. The CDR3 DNA follows: TGCGCCGGCAGCCTTGGACAATTCGCTTCAGATGCGCAGTATTTT. Translating it yields CAGSLGQFASDAQYF.

The CDR3 nucleotides read TGTGCCAGCAGTGAAGGTCCAGGGAGATTCTATGGCTACACCTTC. Encoded protein: CASSEGPGRFYGYTF. The rearrangement links TRBV2 to TRBJ1-2, with a tentative D call TRBD1 (5 bases). Per germline, CDR1 SNHLY and CDR2 FYNNEI. The CDR3 contains 15 residues. V lost 1 base and J lost 4, with 13 bases in between.

The table lists this clonotype with a few counts. V and J are TRBV7-9 and TRBJ2-5; 10 nucleotides line up with TRBD2. CDR3 length equals 16 residues. The J segment lost 4 bases and the V segment lost 5 bases, leaving 10 bases of the junction unmatched. Germline V gene lookup returns CDR1 SEHNR and CDR2 FQNEAQ (reference sequence). Written as DNA, the CDR3 is TGTGCCAGCAGCCCCCGCTCGGCTAGCGGGGGAGAGACCCAGTACTTC. This translates into CASSPRSASGGETQYF.

The V and J genes are TRBV7-2 and TRBJ2-7; 9 positions agree with TRBD1. V dropped 3 bases and J dropped 2; count of bases not matched to a gene: 5. Germline V CDR1 and CDR2: SGHTA, FQGNSA. This CDR3 has 15 residues. The CDR3 protein is CASSFTDRGAYEQYF. In DNA form, the CDR3 reads TGTGCCAGCAGCTTCACGGACAGGGGTGCCTACGAGCAGTACTTC.

V gene TRBV6-2 or TRBV6-3 combines with J gene TRBJ2-1; D not certain. There are 14 residues in the CDR3. Germline CDR1 MNHEY, CDR2 SVGEGT. With 2 bases removed from V and 11 bases from J, the gap between germline ends came to 16 bases. In DNA form, the CDR3 reads TGTGCCAGCAGTTACCCCCACCCCCAGCTTCAGCAGTTCTTC. This sequence encodes CASSYPHPQLQQFF.

The chain recombines TRBV7-9 with TRBJ1-2; 11 nucleotides line up with TRBD1. J was trimmed by 4 bases and V by 5 bases; bases with no gene match: 6. This CDR3 is built from 15 residues. CDR1 is SEHNR, CDR2 FQNEAQ, per germline (reference sequence). Written as DNA, the CDR3 is TGTGCCAGCAGCCGGACAGGGGGCCGAACCTATGGCTACACCTTC. This sequence encodes CASSRTGGRTYGYTF.

This clonotype was seen only a few times. The rearrangement links TRBV12-3 or TRBV12-4 to TRBJ2-7; 7 bases map to TRBD1. With V trimmed by 8 bases and J by 1 base, 8 bases remained unmatched. The CDR3 contains 14 residues. The CDR3 spells CASVRGRGSYEQYF. The CDR3 nucleotides read TGTGCCAGCGTCAGGGGCAGGGGGTCCTACGAGCAGTACTTC.